This TCR beta chain was retrieved from a study of CD8 T cells in Susac syndrome. The authors reverse transcribed roughly 0.5 to 1 ug RNA with random hexamers. TCRdb analysed the immunoSEQ multiplex PCR reads with MiXCR anew, one entry per CDR3 protein. The sample lists about 190,000 distinct CDR3 sequences; around 95% were seen once. Only one count was recorded for this clonotype. CDR1 and CDR2 (germline): SQVTM, ANQGSEA. CDR3 length equals 13 residues. V lost 6 bases, J lost 4 bases, and 8 bases stayed unmatched. Sequencing of TCR beta was undertaken in CD8+ and CD4+ T cells derived from blood. Negative isolation yielded CD8+ and CD4+ T cells; FACS enriched TEMRA cells.

This TCR was sampled from a human donor with Susac syndrome. This chain uses TRBV29-1 with TRBJ1-1, with 7 bases identical to TRBD1. Sequencing input: CD4+ T cells from PBMCs. CDR3 amino acids: CSVVTGLVTEAFF. The CDR3, as DNA: TGCAGCGTCGTGACAGGGCTCGTCACTGAAGCTTTCTTT.